Presented here are 29 T cell receptor beta chains from one specimen sequenced in a study of a mutant IDH1 vaccine in newly diagnosed glioma. Time point meaning: week 47, end of study. The investigators gave 300 ug of mutant IDH1 20-mer peptide in each vaccine dose, together with topical imiquimod. The table came from immunoSEQ multiplex PCR; TCRdb's copy has only in-frame clones and leaves some out. Of 30,000 or so clones listed, more than 65% are singletons. These receptors lack a known antigen. The starting material was PBMCs, obtained from a glioma patient whose treatment included an IDH1 peptide vaccine. The receptor source for this set is a young man with glioma.

The chain carries TRBV5-4 and TRBJ2-7; D not certain. Germline assignment: CDR1 SGHNT and CDR2 YYREEE (reference sequence). V gave up 0 bases and J gave up 0 bases, with 7 bases separating them. This CDR3 has 14 amino acids. CDR3 residues: CASSLDPSSYEQYF. Here the CDR3 DNA reads TGTGCCAGCAGCTTGGACCCTAGCTCCTACGAGCAGTACTTC.

V is TRBV29-1 and J is TRBJ1-2, with no clear D. Germline V gene lookup returns CDR1 SQVTM and CDR2 ANQGSEA. The length of the CDR3 is 13 residues. Trimming removed 3 bases from V and 8 bases from J, with 16 bases in between. CDR3 sequence: CSVDTETSDGYTF. The DNA of the CDR3 is TGCAGCGTTGACACGGAGACGAGCGACGGCTACACCTTC.

The gene calls are TRBV27 and TRBJ1-1; TRBD1 is a possible D gene (6 bases). Germline V gene data show CDR1 as MNHEY and CDR2 as SMNVEV (reference sequence). The CDR3 sequence is 18 residues long. Trimming stripped 0 bases from V and 5 bases from J, with 22 bases between. The CDR3 nucleotides are TGTGCCAGCAGTTTATCTGGGGAGCACATACCAGGGGTAACTGAAGCTTTCTTT. Its translation: CASSLSGEHIPGVTEAFF.

The J gene is TRBJ1-2, the V gene TRBV2; tentatively, D is TRBD1 (5 bases). V shed 8 bases and J shed 3 bases, with 19 bases lying between them. The CDR3 is 15 amino acids. Germline V lookup: CDR1 SNHLY, CDR2 FYNNEI. The CDR3 region has the DNA TGTGCCAGCGGCTCGAGGGACTGGGCCTACTATGGCTACACCTTC. Translating gives CASGSRDWAYYGYTF.

The gene calls are TRBV11-2 and TRBJ2-7, with D tentatively TRBD1 (6 bases). CDR3 length: 15 residues. V gave up 4 bases and J gave up 1 base, with 14 bases separating them. Germline CDR1 reads SGHAT; CDR2 reads FQNNGV. CDR3 loop: CASSSPGEFSYEQYF. The DNA for the CDR3 is TGTGCCAGCAGCTCTCCAGGGGAGTTTTCCTACGAGCAGTACTTC.

The chain employs TRBV4-3 and TRBJ2-2, with D perhaps TRBD1 (5 bases). V was trimmed by 3 bases and J by 8 bases, leaving 13 bases between them. The CDR3 length is 14 residues. Germline V gene data show CDR1 as LGHNA and CDR2 as YSLEER. The CDR3 protein is CASSQDTVRGELFF. The CDR3, as DNA: TGCGCCAGCAGCCAGGACACGGTTAGGGGGGAGCTGTTTTTT.

The rearrangement links TRBV6-5 to TRBJ1-1, with 7 bases matching TRBD1. Per the germline V gene, CDR1 is MNHEY and CDR2 is SVGAGI. This CDR3 region has 15 residues. J gave up 0 bases and V 6 bases, and 7 bases lay outside the gene matches. In DNA form, the CDR3 reads TGTGCCAGCAGGCCTCCGGGACAGATGAACACTGAAGCTTTCTTT. Translating it yields CASRPPGQMNTEAFF.

CDR3 nucleotide sequence: TGTGCCAGCAGTTTGACGGACAGGGGGCGGGTTGCTCATGGCTACACCTTC. It specifies CASSLTDRGRVAHGYTF. J is TRBJ1-2 and V is TRBV28; TRBD1 aligns across 11 bases. V was pared by 3 bases and J by 6 bases, with 12 bases of the junction left unmatched. This CDR3 has 17 residues. Germline lookup yields CDR1 MDHEN and CDR2 SYDVKM.

This chain uses TRBV7-2 with TRBJ1-6; weak D call: TRBD1 (5 bases). This CDR3 has 15 amino acids. Trimming cost V 2 bases and J 6 bases, with 11 bases left between them. Germline V gene data show CDR1 as SGHTA and CDR2 as FQGNSA. CDR3 bases: TGTGCCAGCAGCTTACAGGGATATGGTAATTCACCCCTCCACTTT. Protein sequence: CASSLQGYGNSPLHF.

The chain couples TRBV5-3 to TRBJ2-1; 7 bases are a match to TRBD2. TRBV5-3 carries the ORF label, with uncertain function. V shed 3 bases and J 6 bases; nucleotides not matched to a gene: 12. This CDR3 has 16 amino acids. CDR3 in amino acids: CARSSLAGPLCNEQFF. DNA for the CDR3: TGTGCCAGAAGCTCATTAGCGGGCCCCCTCTGCAATGAGCAGTTCTTC.

The genes are TRBV7-9 and TRBJ2-1; TRBD1 matches 11 bases. CDR1 and CDR2 from the germline V gene are SEHNR and FQNEAQ (reference sequence). V trimming: 5 bases; J trimming: 12 bases; junction bases outside the gene matches: 6. This CDR3 region has 13 residues. The CDR3 sequence is CASSPGQGALQFF. The CDR3 DNA reads TGTGCCAGCAGCCCAGGACAGGGGGCTTTGCAGTTCTTC. The full variable domain, with the rest looked up from reference TRBV7-9 and TRBJ2-1, is DTGVSQNPRHKITKRGQNVTFRCDPISEHNRLYWYRQTLGQGPEFLTYFQNEAQLEKSRLLSDRFSAERPKGSFSTLEIQRTEQGDSAMYLCASSPGQGALQFFGPGTRLTVL.

The chain couples TRBV6-1 to TRBJ2-5; tentative D call: TRBD1 (6 bases). This CDR3 is 15 amino acids long. Trimming left V 6 bases short and J 2 bases short, with 16 bases between. The V gene's germline CDR1 is MNHNS and CDR2 SASEGT. CDR3 DNA: TGTGCCAGCAGGGAGATACAGGGTCCTCAAGAGACCCAGTACTTC. It yields the protein CASREIQGPQETQYF.

J is TRBJ2-3 and V is TRBV10-3; D remains ambiguous. Germline V gene data show CDR1 as ENHRY and CDR2 as SYGVKD. The CDR3 length is 16 residues. V lost 6 bases to trimming and J lost 1 base, with 17 bases between them. For the CDR3, the DNA is TGTGCCATCAGAGAGGACCGGTTTGGGGGCACAGATACGCAGTATTTT. This encodes CAIREDRFGGTDTQYF.

This clone was picked up one time. The CDR3 spells CAWSVGKDIQYF. As DNA, the CDR3 is TGTGCCTGGAGTGTGGGGAAGGACATTCAGTACTTC. The J gene is TRBJ2-4, the V gene TRBV30, with no clear D. CDR3 length: 12 amino acids. Trimming shortened V by 0 bases and J by 8 bases, and 8 bases separated the two germline ends. CDR1 is GTSNPN and CDR2 is SVGIG in the germline V gene (reference sequence).

The rearrangement joins TRBV6-1 to TRBJ1-5; 9 bases agree with TRBD1. The germline CDR1 and CDR2 sequences are MNHNS and SASEGT. CDR3 size: 14 residues. V lost 8 bases to trimming and J lost 3 bases; unmatched junction nucleotides: 5. The CDR3 sequence is CASLDRGNNQPQHF. For the CDR3, the DNA is TGTGCCAGCTTGGACAGGGGTAACAATCAGCCCCAGCATTTT.

The chain is built from TRBV7-6 and TRBJ2-7, with D uncertain. This CDR3 contains 15 residues. Per germline, CDR1 SGHVS and CDR2 FNYEAQ. Trimming removed 0 bases from V and 7 bases from J, with 16 bases in between. In DNA form, the CDR3 reads TGTGCCAGCAGCTTAGCTACGGGCCTCACCGGGGAGCAGTACTTC. Amino acids: CASSLATGLTGEQYF. The complete variable domain, with remaining parts taken from reference TRBV7-6 and TRBJ2-7, reads GAGVSQSPRYKVTKRGQDVALRCDPISGHVSLYWYRQALGQGPEFLTYFNYEAQQDKSGLPNDRFSAERPEGSISTLTIQRTEQRDSAMYRCASSLATGLTGEQYFGPGTRLTVT.

J is TRBJ1-2 and V is TRBV28, with D uncertain. From germline, CDR1 is MDHEN and CDR2 SYDVKM. Trimming left V 2 bases short and J 6 bases short, with 7 bases between. The CDR3 has 12 residues. The CDR3 loop reads CASSLQRDGYTF. As DNA, the CDR3 is TGTGCCAGCAGTTTACAACGGGATGGCTACACCTTC.

The rearrangement links TRBV7-2 to TRBJ2-3; D possibly corresponds to TRBD1 (6 bases). Per the germline V gene, CDR1 is SGHTA and CDR2 is FQGNSA. CDR3 length: 13 residues. The V end was cut by 0 bases, the J end by 5 bases, with 6 bases between. CDR3 amino acids: CASSLATGDTQYF. The CDR3 DNA follows: TGTGCCAGCAGCTTAGCGACAGGAGATACGCAGTATTTT.

The chain employs TRBV5-4 and TRBJ1-1, with D possibly being TRBD1 (6 bases). Germline V gives CDR1 SGHNT, CDR2 YYREEE (reference sequence). This CDR3 has 16 amino acids. V gave up 4 bases and J gave up 0 bases, with 16 bases separating them. The CDR3 bases are TGTGCCAGCAGCACCTGGGCGGGGGCCCTGAACACTGAAGCTTTCTTT. Encoded protein: CASSTWAGALNTEAFF.

V usage is TRBV7-9 and J usage is TRBJ1-4; no clear D gene. The V end lost 7 bases, the J end lost 8 bases, and 17 bases lay between the germline ends. This CDR3 region has 14 residues. Germline CDR1 reads SEHNR; CDR2 reads FQNEAQ (reference sequence). The CDR3 coding sequence is TGTGCCAGCACCTCTATCGGGATCGAGGAAAAACTGTTTTTT. This sequence encodes CASTSIGIEEKLFF.

The rearrangement uses TRBV28 and TRBJ2-6; the match to TRBD1 covers 8 bases. Germline CDR1 and CDR2: MDHEN and SYDVKM. Trimming removed 5 bases from V and 3 bases from J; junction bases left unmatched: 0. The CDR3 runs to 14 residues. The CDR3 loop is CASSDRGGANVLTF. As DNA, the CDR3 is TGTGCCAGCAGTGACAGGGGTGGGGCCAACGTCCTGACTTTC.

The rearrangement uses TRBV7-8 and TRBJ2-7; no clear D gene. Per the germline V gene, CDR1 is SGHVS and CDR2 is FQNEAQ. This CDR3 region has 15 residues. V lost 1 base, J lost 5 bases, and 15 bases lay in between. In DNA form, the CDR3 reads TGTGCCAGCAGCTTAGTTGTTAGAGAAATGAACGAGCAGTACTTC. Residues: CASSLVVREMNEQYF.

This rearrangement joins TRBV5-6 to TRBJ1-1; D is unclear. With 1 base removed from V and 9 bases from J, the gap between germline ends came to 22 bases. CDR1 SGHDT and CDR2 YYEEEE come from the germline V gene. The CDR3 runs 16 residues. The CDR3 DNA reads TGTGCCAGCAGCTTGATTGGCACTCAAGCCCCGCCGAAAGCTTTCTTT. Translated, it gives CASSLIGTQAPPKAFF.

Only a few counts were recorded for this clone. The V call is TRBV9, the J call TRBJ1-5; tentatively, D is TRBD1 (5 bases). V was pared by 2 bases and J by 6 bases, with 27 bases between. The CDR3 length is 19 residues. Germline CDR1 is SGDLS and CDR2 is YYNGEE. The CDR3 sequence: CASSVLGVGDRHKGQPQHF. Written as DNA, the CDR3 is TGTGCCAGCAGCGTCTTGGGAGTGGGGGACCGTCATAAAGGTCAGCCCCAGCATTTT.

CDR3 coding DNA: TGTGCCATCAGAGAGGGACAGGATAATTCACCCCTCCACTTT. Its translation: CAIREGQDNSPLHF. V is TRBV10-3 and J is TRBJ1-6; 8 bases line up with TRBD1. The germline CDR1 and CDR2 sequences are ENHRY and SYGVKD. The junction had 3 bases not matched to a gene; V was cut back by 6 bases and J by 5 bases. The CDR3 covers 14 residues.

The chain is built from TRBV10-3 and TRBJ2-3, with 11 bases matching TRBD1. The J segment lost 4 bases and the V segment lost 2 bases, leaving 5 bases of the junction unmatched. The CDR3 runs 16 residues. Germline V CDR1 and CDR2: ENHRY, SYGVKD. CDR3 amino acids: CAISERRTGGADTQYF. CDR3 DNA: TGTGCCATCAGTGAGCGTCGGACAGGGGGCGCAGATACGCAGTATTTT.

The V gene is TRBV9, the J gene TRBJ2-3; 8 nucleotides line up with TRBD2. Germline V gene sequence: CDR1 SGDLS, CDR2 YYNGEE. Trimming cost V 1 base and J 3 bases; bases outside gene matches: 4. The CDR3 is 15 residues long. This chain's CDR3 is CASSVLGGGTDTQYF. DNA of the CDR3: TGTGCCAGCAGCGTACTCGGGGGGGGGACAGATACGCAGTATTTT.

This clone was observed a few times. The CDR3 DNA is TGTGCCAGCCAGAGACCTGGGGCCAACGTCCTGACTTTC. Protein: CASQRPGANVLTF. V usage is TRBV6-5 and J usage is TRBJ2-6; no reliable D call. Looked up from germline, CDR1 is MNHEY and CDR2 is SVGAGI. The CDR3 consists of 13 residues. With 8 bases removed from V and 2 bases from J, the gap between germline ends came to 7 bases.

This clone is classed as medium-sized. This chain uses TRBV10-1 with TRBJ1-5, with no clear D. V was trimmed by 0 bases and J by 9 bases, leaving 12 bases between them. CDR3 length equals 14 residues. Germline V CDR1 and CDR2: WNHNN, SYGVQD (reference sequence). The CDR3 DNA sequence: TGCGCCAGCAGTGAGTCTTGGAATTCCGGGCCCCAGCATTTT. Residues: CASSESWNSGPQHF.